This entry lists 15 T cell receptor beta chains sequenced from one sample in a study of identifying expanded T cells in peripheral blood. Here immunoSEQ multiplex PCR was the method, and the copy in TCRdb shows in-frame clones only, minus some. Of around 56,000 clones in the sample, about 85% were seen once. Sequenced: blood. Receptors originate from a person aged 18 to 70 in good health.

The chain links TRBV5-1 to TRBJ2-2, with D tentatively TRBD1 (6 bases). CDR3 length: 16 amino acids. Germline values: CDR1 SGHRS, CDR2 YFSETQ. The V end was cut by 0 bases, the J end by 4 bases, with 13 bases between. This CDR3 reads CASSLAGAPSTGELFF. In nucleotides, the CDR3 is TGCGCCAGCAGCTTGGCAGGGGCTCCGAGCACCGGGGAGCTGTTTTTT.

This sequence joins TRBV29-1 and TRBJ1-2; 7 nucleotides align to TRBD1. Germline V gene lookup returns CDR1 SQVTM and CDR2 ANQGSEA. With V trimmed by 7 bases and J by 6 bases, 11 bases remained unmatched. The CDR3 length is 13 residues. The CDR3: CSANFGTVDGYTF. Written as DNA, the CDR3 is TGCAGCGCAAATTTCGGGACAGTGGATGGCTACACCTTC.

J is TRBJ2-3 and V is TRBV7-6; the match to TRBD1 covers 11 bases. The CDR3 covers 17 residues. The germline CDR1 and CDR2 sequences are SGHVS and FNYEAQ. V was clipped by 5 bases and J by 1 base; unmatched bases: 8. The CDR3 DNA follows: TGTGCCAGCAGCAAGAGGACAGGGGGCGGGGGCACAGATACGCAGTATTTT. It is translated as CASSKRTGGGGTDTQYF.

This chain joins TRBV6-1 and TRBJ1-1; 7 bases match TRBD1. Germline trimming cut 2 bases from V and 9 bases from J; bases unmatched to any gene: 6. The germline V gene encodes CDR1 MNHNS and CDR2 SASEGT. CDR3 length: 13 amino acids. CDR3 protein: CASSEQGGGKAFF. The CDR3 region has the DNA TGTGCCAGCAGTGAACAGGGGGGCGGAAAAGCTTTCTTT.

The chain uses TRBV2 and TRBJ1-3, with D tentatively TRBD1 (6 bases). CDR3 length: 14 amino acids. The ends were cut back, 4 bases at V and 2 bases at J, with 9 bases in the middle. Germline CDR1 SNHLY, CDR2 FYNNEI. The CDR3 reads CASSVWGPGNTIYF. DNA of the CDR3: TGTGCCAGCAGTGTATGGGGGCCTGGAAACACCATATATTTT. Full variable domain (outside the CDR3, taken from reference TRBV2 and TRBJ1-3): EPEVTQTPSHQVTQMGQEVILRCVPISNHLYFYWYRQILGQKVEFLVSFYNNEISEKSEIFDDQFSVERPDGSNFTLKIRSTKLEDSAMYFCASSVWGPGNTIYFGEGSWLTVV.

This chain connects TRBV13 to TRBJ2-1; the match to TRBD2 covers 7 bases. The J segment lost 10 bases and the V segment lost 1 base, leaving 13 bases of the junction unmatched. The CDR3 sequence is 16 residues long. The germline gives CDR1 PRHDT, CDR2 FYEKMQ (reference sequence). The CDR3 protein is CASSLASGAGSLEQFF. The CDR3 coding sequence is TGTGCCAGCAGCTTAGCCAGCGGGGCGGGCTCCCTAGAGCAGTTCTTC.

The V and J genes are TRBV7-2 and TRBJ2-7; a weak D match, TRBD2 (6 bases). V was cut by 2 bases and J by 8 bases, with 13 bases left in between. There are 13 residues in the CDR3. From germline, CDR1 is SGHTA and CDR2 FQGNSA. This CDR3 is CASSLFPGDKQYF. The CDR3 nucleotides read TGTGCCAGCAGCTTATTCCCGGGAGACAAGCAGTACTTC. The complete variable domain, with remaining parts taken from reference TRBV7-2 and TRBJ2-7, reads GAGVSQSPSNKVTEKGKDVELRCDPISGHTALYWYRQSLGQGLEFLIYFQGNSAPDKSGLPSDRFSAERTGGSVSTLTIQRTQQEDSAVYLCASSLFPGDKQYFGPGTRLTVT.

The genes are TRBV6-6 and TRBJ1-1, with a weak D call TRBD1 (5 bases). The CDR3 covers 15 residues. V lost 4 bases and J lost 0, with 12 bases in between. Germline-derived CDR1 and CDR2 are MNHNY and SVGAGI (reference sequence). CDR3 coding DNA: TGTGCCAGCAGTTTGGGGGAGAATTTGAACACTGAAGCTTTCTTT. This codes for CASSLGENLNTEAFF.

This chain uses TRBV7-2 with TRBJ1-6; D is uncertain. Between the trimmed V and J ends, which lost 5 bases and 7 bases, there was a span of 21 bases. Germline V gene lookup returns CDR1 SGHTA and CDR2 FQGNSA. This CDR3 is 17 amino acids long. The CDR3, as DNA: TGTGCCAGCAGCAAGGCCCTCAGGACGGTTTTCAATTCACCCCTCCACTTT. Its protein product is CASSKALRTVFNSPLHF.

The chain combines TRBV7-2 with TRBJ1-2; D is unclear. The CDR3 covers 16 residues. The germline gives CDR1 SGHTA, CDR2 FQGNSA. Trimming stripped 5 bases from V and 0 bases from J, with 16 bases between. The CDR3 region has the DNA TGTGCCAGCAGCGCCCAGGCGGCAGTAGCTAACTATGGCTACACCTTC. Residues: CASSAQAAVANYGYTF.

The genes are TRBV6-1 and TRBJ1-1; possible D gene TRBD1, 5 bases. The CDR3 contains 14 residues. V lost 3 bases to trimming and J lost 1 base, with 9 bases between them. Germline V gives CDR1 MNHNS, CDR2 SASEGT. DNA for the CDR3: TGTGCCAGCAGTGAGGGACCTACGAACACTGAAGCTTTCTTT. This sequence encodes CASSEGPTNTEAFF.

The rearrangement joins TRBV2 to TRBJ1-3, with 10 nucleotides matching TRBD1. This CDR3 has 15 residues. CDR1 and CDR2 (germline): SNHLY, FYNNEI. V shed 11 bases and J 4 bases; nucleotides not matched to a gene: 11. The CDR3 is CAGQGDRVGGNTIYF. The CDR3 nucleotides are TGTGCCGGACAGGGGGACAGGGTCGGCGGAAACACCATATATTTT.

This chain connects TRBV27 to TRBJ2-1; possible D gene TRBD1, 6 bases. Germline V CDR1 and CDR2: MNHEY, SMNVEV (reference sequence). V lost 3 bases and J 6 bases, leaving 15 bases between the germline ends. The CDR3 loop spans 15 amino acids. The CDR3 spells CASSLGRGFSNEQFF. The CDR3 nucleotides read TGTGCCAGCAGTTTGGGCAGGGGTTTTTCCAATGAGCAGTTCTTC.

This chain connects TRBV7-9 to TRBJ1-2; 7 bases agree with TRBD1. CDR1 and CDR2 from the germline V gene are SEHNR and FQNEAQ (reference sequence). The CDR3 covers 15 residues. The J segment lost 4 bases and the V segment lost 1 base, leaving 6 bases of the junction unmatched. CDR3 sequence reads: CASSLGTGTAYGYTF. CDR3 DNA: TGTGCCAGCAGCTTAGGGACCGGGACAGCCTATGGCTACACCTTC.

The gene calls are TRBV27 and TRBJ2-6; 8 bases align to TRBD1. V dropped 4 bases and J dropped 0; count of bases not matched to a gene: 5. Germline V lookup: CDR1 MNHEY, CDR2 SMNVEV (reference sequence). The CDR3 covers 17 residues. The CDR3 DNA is TGTGCCAGCAGTTCCGGACAGGGTAACTCTGGGGCCAACGTCCTGACTTTC. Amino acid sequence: CASSSGQGNSGANVLTF.